The sequence of this T cell receptor beta chain was determined in a study of glioma-infiltrating T cells. The iRepertoire nested amplicon-rescue multiplex PCR amplified TCR alpha and beta CDR3s from RNA. TCRdb independently ran MiXCR on the multiplex PCR reads; one entry per CDR3 protein. This table has some 190,000 distinct CDR3 sequences, over 25% appearing once. This clonotype has at least ten counts. What it binds is not known. Overall study results and limits: CDR3 overlap between tissue and blood was very small. Non-neoplastic patients had below-expected tissue-blood divergence, while all gliomas exceeded expectation.

Germline CDR1 reads MDHEN; CDR2 reads SYDVKM. This CDR3 is built from 13 residues. Trimming at V came to 10 bases and at J to 6 bases, leaving 10 bases not matched to a gene. The clonotype originates from a human donor with low-grade glioma or glioblastoma, undergoing nonglioma brain surgery, or in good health (not recorded which). J is TRBJ2-7 and V is TRBV28; 9 positions match TRBD1. Material for sequencing was glioma tissue, nonneoplastic brain tissue, or PBMCs (not recorded which). The CDR3 loop is CATTGGPLGEQYF. The CDR3, as DNA: TGTGCCACCACAGGGGGCCCTCTAGGCGAGCAGTACTTC.